Listed below are T cell receptor beta chains from one sample, sequenced in a study of breast tumors, draining lymph nodes, adjacent tissues. TCRdb used MiXCR to reprocess the multiplex PCR reads, holding one entry per CDR3 protein. The data hold some 200,000 distinct CDR3 sequences, with roughly 31% observed a single time. Sequencing input: axillary lymph node tissue. The receptor source for this set is a female donor with breast cancer. Some clones in this sample may be carry-over from other donors' samples. The CDR3 runs from the conserved cysteine through the conserved F or W. A D gene is named only where the DNA matches it firmly. Part of the rows lack a size; the others show once, few, many or a class for expanded clones.

d_gene	v_gene	abundance	CDR3aa
.	TRBV6-5	many	CASSYARGRVLGYTF
.	TRBV5-5	many	CASSLEPYSPLHF
.	TRBV6-6	many	CASSGTGRRNYGYTF
.	TRBV15	many	CATSRGRDGYEQYF
TRBD2	TRBV6-1	few	CASSEYWVAGGSYNEQFF
TRBD1	TRBV12-3/TRBV12-4	.	CASSPDRGATNEKLFF
TRBD2	TRBV6-5	few	CASSPTSGINNEQFF
TRBD2	TRBV6-2/TRBV6-3	many	CASSQSGGIGQYF
TRBD2	TRBV29-1	many	CSVEGAGARYNEQFF
.	TRBV7-9	.	CASSFYICSAASGTGNYEQYF
.	TRBV6-5	many	CASSSNDRPNTGELFF
TRBD1	TRBV6-1	.	CASSYDRGYGYTF
TRBD2	TRBV5-1	once	CASSRGGAGSHNEQFF
.	TRBV19	many	CASSMVWTPYNEQFF
TRBD2	TRBV2	.	CASRGAGGDSYEQYF
.	TRBV11-2	many	CASSPPGPIPRDGYTF
.	TRBV3-1	many	CASSQGAGANVLTF
TRBD1	TRBV20-1	many	CSARPQTGWNTGELFF
TRBD2	TRBV2	once	CASSARGWPGGRPETQYF
.	TRBV9	many	CASSVATRRGDTQYF
.	TRBV18	many	CASSPGHNNEQFF
TRBD1	TRBV12-3/TRBV12-4	.	CASSTGQGRAGVGNQPQHF
.	TRBV15	many	CATSRATTIGNEQFF
.	TRBV6-2/TRBV6-3	.	CASSAQYVQYF
TRBD1	TRBV7-2	.	CASSLRGQALYGYTF
TRBD2	TRBV20-1	few	CSAPLAGGNNEQYF
.	TRBV19	.	CAGSTSRAGGETQYF
.	TRBV10-3	many	CAISAAEGRTSGYTF
TRBD2	TRBV20-1	many	CSARELAGRADTQYF
.	TRBV13	many	CASSWGLQGRTGELFF
.	TRBV7-3	many	CASSLDPNSPLHF
TRBD2	TRBV19	.	CASSMTSGDRGEQFF
.	TRBV4-2	many	CASSQARNQETQYF
TRBD1	TRBV6-5	.	CASSPAGQGTSEAFF
.	TRBV19	.	CASSIAEGTVGDTIYF
TRBD1	TRBV19	many	CASSDLGTGIADTQYF
.	TRBV30	many	CAWSPQGVFNSYEQYF
.	TRBV6-2/TRBV6-3	many	CASSLSRHSNQPQHF
TRBD1	TRBV20-1	many	CSARDGDRYEQYF
.	TRBV2	.	CASSERGAPTYEQYF
.	TRBV5-1	.	CASTPGEADTQYF
.	TRBV5-1	.	CASSPGGDSQNSPLHF
TRBD1	TRBV9	.	CASSSRPGTGGEAHEQFF
.	TRBV30	many	CAWGPFGTGELFF
TRBD1	TRBV2	.	CASSGDRNTYEQYF
.	TRBV20-1	few	CSARDARGAPSYNEQFF
TRBD1	TRBV2	few	CASRKQGAQDTEAFF
.	TRBV5-1	many	CASSLEAASHTQYF
TRBD1	TRBV5-6	many	CASSKPTGGRRLNYGYTF
.	TRBV7-6	many	CASSLNTGSGNTIYF
.	TRBV2	many	CASSGDTSSGGYTF
.	TRBV5-1	many	CASRWTADSNQPQHF